This T cell receptor beta chain was found in a study of IL-32 and malignant T cell survival in cutaneous lymphoma (dated by TCRdb to 2020 to 2023). Regarding the complete study: High-throughput TCR sequencing tested whether surviving TCR Vbeta+ T cells in IL-32 cultures were the malignant clone rather than benign T cells sharing that Vbeta. Samples from two CTCL donors were studied by high-throughput TCR sequencing, and IL-32beta was confirmed to support malignant T cell survival in vitro. What the authors observed across the whole study: Malignant T cell survival in vitro appeared to be supported by IL-32beta through the induction of large CD14+ antigen-presenting cells that reduced apoptosis. The exact culture duration for the TCR-sequenced samples was not stated in the methods. The kinetics of enhanced malignant T cell survival in culture differed somewhat between CTCL blood donors. TCR sequencing showed that malignant T cell TCRs persisted after in vitro culture with IL-32beta.

The blood samples were obtained from patients with leukemic cutaneous T cell lymphoma (Sezary syndrome) who were treated at a US cutaneous lymphoma program. Ficoll centrifugation was used to isolate peripheral blood mononuclear cells from the patients' blood. Genomic DNA was extracted with the QIAamp DNA Mini kit and profiled by immunoSEQ using roughly 100-450 ng of DNA template. Imported from immuneACCESS, the table was reduced by TCRdb to in-frame sequences with V and J called. These copies leave out some clones; in studies compared against another copy, an unresolved V gene accounts for under half, and the cause of the remainder is not known. The sample table contains about 900 clones; only one count was recorded for around 80% of them. The leading ten clones occupy 0.67% of the sample. Deletion took 2 bases off V and 8 bases off J, with a span of 12 bases between the germline ends. The CDR3 contains 13 residues, cysteine and phenylalanine counted. The sequence is cut down to CDR3 DNA, 39 bases in frame from base 1. The germline V gene (reference sequence) gives CDR1 as MNHEY and CDR2 as SMNVEV.

A remark on this clone: It lacks a known antigen. No quality values exist for individual bases; no much larger clone is one base distant.

The rearrangement joined TRBV27 to TRBJ1-2; matching of 6 bases hints at TRBD1 as the D gene. The clonotype originates from a human donor with cutaneous T cell lymphoma. The sample in question was blood, obtained on day 0. Here the CDR3 is given as CASSLGGQGGYTF. The base sequence is TGTGCCAGCAGTTTAGGGGGGCAGGGCGGCTACACCTTC.